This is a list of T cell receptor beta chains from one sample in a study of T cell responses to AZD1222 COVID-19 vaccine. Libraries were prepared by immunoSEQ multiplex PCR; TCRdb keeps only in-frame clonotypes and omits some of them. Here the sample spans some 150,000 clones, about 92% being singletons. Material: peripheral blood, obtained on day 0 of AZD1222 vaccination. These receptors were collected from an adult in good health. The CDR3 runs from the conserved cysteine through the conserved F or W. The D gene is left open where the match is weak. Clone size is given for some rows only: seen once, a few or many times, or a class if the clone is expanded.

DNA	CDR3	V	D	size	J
TGTGCCAGCAGTTACGGGTTACAATACGAGCAGTACTTC	CASSYGLQYEQYF	TRBV6-2/TRBV6-3	-	-	TRBJ2-7
TGTGCCAGCACCATTTTTGGGGATGGCTATGGCTACACCTTC	CASTIFGDGYGYTF	TRBV7-2	-	-	TRBJ1-2
TGTGCCAGTAGAGGACAGGGTTCACCCCTCCACTTT	CASRGQGSPLHF	TRBV19	TRBD1	-	TRBJ1-6
TGTGCCAGCAGTTACTCTGCGAGCAATCAGCCCCAGCATTTT	CASSYSASNQPQHF	TRBV6-5	-	-	TRBJ1-5
TGTGCCAGCAGAGACGGACGGGGCGCAGGGCCCCAGCATTTT	CASRDGRGAGPQHF	TRBV2	-	-	TRBJ1-5
TGCGCCAGCAGCTTTTACCGGGGGACCTACGAGCAGTACTTC	CASSFYRGTYEQYF	TRBV5-1	-	once	TRBJ2-7
TGTGCCAGCAGCCAAGCGGGGGGGAATGAGCAGTTCTTC	CASSQAGGNEQFF	TRBV3-1/TRBV3-2	TRBD2	-	TRBJ2-1
TGTGCCACCAGAACCCAGGGTCGCGCTGAAGCTTTCTTT	CATRTQGRAEAFF	TRBV24-1	-	-	TRBJ1-1
TGTGCCAGCAGTTACTCTGACCGGGGCGCGGGCATTCAGTACTTC	CASSYSDRGAGIQYF	TRBV6-5	-	once	TRBJ2-4
TGTGCCAGCTGGACAGCGACCGGGGAGCTGTTTTTT	CASWTATGELFF	TRBV18	-	once	TRBJ2-2
TGTGCCAGCCGCAGGGGCGATCAGCCCCAGCATTTT	CASRRGDQPQHF	TRBV12-3/TRBV12-4	-	-	TRBJ1-5
TGTGCCAGCAGTTCCACTAGCGGGGGGGCCGGATCTATAGAGACAGATACGCAGTATTTT	CASSSTSGGAGSIETDTQYF	TRBV2	TRBD2	-	TRBJ2-3
TGTGCCAGCAGCCAAGAGTTGGGGCGTCGGCAGCCCCAGCATTTT	CASSQELGRRQPQHF	TRBV4-2	-	-	TRBJ1-5
TGCGCCAGCAGCCCAGCCCTGGGTGGCGGGGAAAAACTGTTTTTT	CASSPALGGGEKLFF	TRBV5-1	-	-	TRBJ1-4
TGTGCCAGCAGTTACCAGCCGGGACTTCCTACAACAAGCAATCAGCCCCAGCATTTT	CASSYQPGLPTTSNQPQHF	TRBV6-2/TRBV6-3	-	-	TRBJ1-5
TGTGCCAGCAGTTTTAACGGGGTCTATGGCTACACCTTC	CASSFNGVYGYTF	TRBV12-3/TRBV12-4	-	-	TRBJ1-2
TGTGCCAGCAGCGTAGGGGGACTAGGGCCAGATACGCAGTATTTT	CASSVGGLGPDTQYF	TRBV9	TRBD2	-	TRBJ2-3
TGTGCCAGCAGCTTAGATCTGATACTAGCGGGGGAACAAGAGACCCAGTACTTC	CASSLDLILAGEQETQYF	TRBV11-3	TRBD2	-	TRBJ2-5
TGTGCCAGCAAGGGGGCCGATCAGCCCCAGCATTTT	CASKGADQPQHF	TRBV12-3/TRBV12-4	TRBD1	-	TRBJ1-5
TGTGCCAGCAGTTCCTACCTCGCGTTGGAGAGAGAGACCCAGTACTTC	CASSSYLALERETQYF	TRBV6-5	-	-	TRBJ2-5
TGTGCCAGCAGTGAGCGGACTTACACCGGGGAGCTGTTTTTT	CASSERTYTGELFF	TRBV2	-	-	TRBJ2-2
TGTGCCAGCAGCTTGGTGGGAGGAGATACGCAGTATTTT	CASSLVGGDTQYF	TRBV5-6	-	-	TRBJ2-3
TGTGCCAGCAGCACGCAAGAAGATGGTGGACAGGGGAGTAGCTGCGAGCAGTACTTC	CASSTQEDGGQGSSCEQYF	TRBV21-1	-	-	TRBJ2-7
TGTGCCAGCAGCTTACAAGATCCCGAAGAGACCCAGTACTTC	CASSLQDPEETQYF	TRBV7-9	-	-	TRBJ2-5
TGTGCCAGCAGCGTGGCGACAGTAGCTAACTATGGCTACACCTTC	CASSVATVANYGYTF	TRBV7-9	-	-	TRBJ1-2
TGTGCCAGCAGCTGGCGGGGTGAAGCTTTCTTT	CASSWRGEAFF	TRBV12-3/TRBV12-4	-	-	TRBJ1-1
TGTGCCAGCTCACCAGGGTCTAGCGTACAAGAGACCCAGTACTTC	CASSPGSSVQETQYF	TRBV18	-	-	TRBJ2-5
TGTGCCAGCAGCCCACGGGACAGTGTGCACGAAAAACTGTTTTTT	CASSPRDSVHEKLFF	TRBV3-1/TRBV3-2	TRBD1	-	TRBJ1-4
TGTGCCAGCAGTCCCCGACAGACTATTCAGCCCCAGCATTTT	CASSPRQTIQPQHF	TRBV6-5	-	few	TRBJ1-5
TGTGCCTGGAAATCGGGGGACTATGGCTACACCTTC	CAWKSGDYGYTF	TRBV30	-	-	TRBJ1-2
TGTGCCAGCAGTCTCATAGGGCAGCCCCAGCATTTT	CASSLIGQPQHF	TRBV6-5	-	-	TRBJ1-5
TGTGCCAGCAGCTTAGGAGTTAGGGGAAACACTGAAGCTTTCTTT	CASSLGVRGNTEAFF	TRBV7-2	-	-	TRBJ1-1
TGCAGCGTTGTCGGGGACAGCTCCTACAATGAGCAGTTCTTC	CSVVGDSSYNEQFF	TRBV29-1	TRBD1	-	TRBJ2-1
TGTGCCTGGAGTGGGGCAGGGAATCAGCCCCAGCATTTT	CAWSGAGNQPQHF	TRBV30	-	-	TRBJ1-5
TGTGCCAGCAGCCGAGGGGGGCCGAACACTGAAGCTTTCTTT	CASSRGGPNTEAFF	TRBV4-2	-	-	TRBJ1-1
TGTGCCACCAGTGCTCTCGGCTCACCCCTCCACTTT	CATSALGSPLHF	TRBV10-3	-	-	TRBJ1-6
TGTGCCAGCAGGTATGGGGTTCAGCCCCAGCATTTT	CASRYGVQPQHF	TRBV12-3/TRBV12-4	-	-	TRBJ1-5
TGTGCCAGCAGTTTACCCCGGCAGACTGGAAACACCATATATTTT	CASSLPRQTGNTIYF	TRBV28	-	-	TRBJ1-3
TGCAGCGCAAACGGACAGGAAAACACTGAAGCTTTCTTT	CSANGQENTEAFF	TRBV29-1	TRBD1	-	TRBJ1-1
TGTGCCAGCAGCGTAGCTCTGGGACAGGGAAACGAGCAGTACTTC	CASSVALGQGNEQYF	TRBV9	TRBD1	-	TRBJ2-7
TGTGCCAGCAGTTATCCGGGACAGGGAGGTTTGGAAGCTTTCTTT	CASSYPGQGGLEAFF	TRBV25-1	TRBD1	-	TRBJ1-1
TGTGCCACCGAAAACCCGACGGGCACTGAAGCTTTCTTT	CATENPTGTEAFF	TRBV28	-	-	TRBJ1-1
TGTGCCAGCAGCCGTGGGTTCTCGGCCAGAGCCTACGAGCAGTACTTC	CASSRGFSARAYEQYF	TRBV9	-	-	TRBJ2-7
TGTGCCAGTAGTATAGGGGCCGACAGGGGAAGATATGGCTACACCTTC	CASSIGADRGRYGYTF	TRBV19	TRBD1	-	TRBJ1-2
TGCAGTGGGGGGATCGGCTATGGCTACACCTTC	CSGGIGYGYTF	TRBV20-1	-	-	TRBJ1-2
TGTGCCAGCAGTACCCGACTGTCCGCCGGGGAGCTGTTTTTT	CASSTRLSAGELFF	TRBV28	-	-	TRBJ2-2
TGCGCCAGCTGTTACGTACTAGGACAAGGCACCGGGGAGCTGTTTTTT	CASCYVLGQGTGELFF	TRBV5-1	-	-	TRBJ2-2
TGTGCCAGCAGTTACTCGAGCAATGAGCAGTTCTTC	CASSYSSNEQFF	TRBV6-5	-	-	TRBJ2-1